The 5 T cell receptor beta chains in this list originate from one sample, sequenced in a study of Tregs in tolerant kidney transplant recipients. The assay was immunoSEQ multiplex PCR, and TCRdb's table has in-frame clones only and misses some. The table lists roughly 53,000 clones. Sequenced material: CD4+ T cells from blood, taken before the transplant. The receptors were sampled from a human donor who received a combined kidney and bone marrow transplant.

CDR3 residues: CAWSVRSGAGGANTIYF. Incomplete CDR3 DNA: TGTGCCTGGAGTGTGAGATCCGGGGCAGGGGGCGCGAACACC. The chain links TRBV30 to TRBJ1-3, with 8 bases lining up with TRBD1. The read ends 3 residues shy of where the CDR3 ends; the end is completed using the germline J gene. The V gene's germline CDR1 is GTSNPN and CDR2 SVGIG (reference sequence). CDR3 length: 17 amino acids. The V and J ends lost 0 bases and 7 bases, in that order; junction bases with no gene match: 14.

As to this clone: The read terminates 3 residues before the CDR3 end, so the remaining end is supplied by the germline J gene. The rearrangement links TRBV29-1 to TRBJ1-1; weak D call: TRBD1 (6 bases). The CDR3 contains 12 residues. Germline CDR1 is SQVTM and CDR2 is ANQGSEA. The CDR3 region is CSVEGAVWGAFF. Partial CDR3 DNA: TGCAGCGTTGAGGGGGCAGTTTGGGGA.

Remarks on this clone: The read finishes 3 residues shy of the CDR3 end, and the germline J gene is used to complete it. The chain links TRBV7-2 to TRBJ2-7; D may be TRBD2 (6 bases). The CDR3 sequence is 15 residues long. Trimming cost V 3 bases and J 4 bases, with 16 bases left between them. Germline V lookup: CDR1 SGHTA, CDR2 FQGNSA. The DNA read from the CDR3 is TGTGCCAGCAGCTTCACCCCGGGACTCGCATACGAG. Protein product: CASSFTPGLAYE. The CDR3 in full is CASSFTPGLAYEQYF.

CDR3 protein: CASSPLQGNPDTQYF. Partial CDR3 DNA: TGTGCCAGCTCACCTCTCCAGGGGAACCCAGATACG. The rearrangement links TRBV18 to TRBJ2-3; D may be TRBD1 (6 bases). The DNA ends 3 residues before the CDR3 does, and the rest of the CDR3 is filled in from the germline J gene. CDR3 length equals 15 residues. The V gene's germline CDR1 is KGHSH and CDR2 LQKENI. V was pared by 3 bases and J by 4 bases, with 14 bases between.

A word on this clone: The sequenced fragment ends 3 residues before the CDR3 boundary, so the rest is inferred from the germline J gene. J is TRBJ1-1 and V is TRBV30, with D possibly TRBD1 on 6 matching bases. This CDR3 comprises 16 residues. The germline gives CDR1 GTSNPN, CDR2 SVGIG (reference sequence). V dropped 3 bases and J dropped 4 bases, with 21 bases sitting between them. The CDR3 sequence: CAWSTGYSRVGTEAFF. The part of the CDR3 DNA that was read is TGTGCCTGGAGCACAGGGTACAGTAGGGTAGGCACTGAA.